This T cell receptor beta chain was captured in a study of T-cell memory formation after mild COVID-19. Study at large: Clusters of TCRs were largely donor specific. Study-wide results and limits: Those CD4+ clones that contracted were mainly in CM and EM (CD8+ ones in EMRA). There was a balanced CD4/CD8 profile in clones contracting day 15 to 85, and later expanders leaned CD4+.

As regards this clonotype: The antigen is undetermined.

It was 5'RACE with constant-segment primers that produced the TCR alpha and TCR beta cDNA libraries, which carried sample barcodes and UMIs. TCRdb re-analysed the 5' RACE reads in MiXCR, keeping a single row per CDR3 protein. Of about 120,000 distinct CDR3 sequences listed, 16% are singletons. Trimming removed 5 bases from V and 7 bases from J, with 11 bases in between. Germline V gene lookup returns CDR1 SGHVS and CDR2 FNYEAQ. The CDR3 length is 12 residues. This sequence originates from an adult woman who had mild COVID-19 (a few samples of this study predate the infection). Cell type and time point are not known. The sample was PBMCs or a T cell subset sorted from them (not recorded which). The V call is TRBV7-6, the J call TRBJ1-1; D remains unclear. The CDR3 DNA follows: TGTGCCAGCAGCCCTGGCCCTTATGAAGCTTTCTTT. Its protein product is CASSPGPYEAFF. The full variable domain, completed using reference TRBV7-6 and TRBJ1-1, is GAGVSQSPRYKVTKRGQDVALRCDPISGHVSLYWYRQALGQGPEFLTYFNYEAQQDKSGLPNDRFSAERPEGSISTLTIQRTEQRDSAMYRCASSPGPYEAFFGQGTRLTVV.